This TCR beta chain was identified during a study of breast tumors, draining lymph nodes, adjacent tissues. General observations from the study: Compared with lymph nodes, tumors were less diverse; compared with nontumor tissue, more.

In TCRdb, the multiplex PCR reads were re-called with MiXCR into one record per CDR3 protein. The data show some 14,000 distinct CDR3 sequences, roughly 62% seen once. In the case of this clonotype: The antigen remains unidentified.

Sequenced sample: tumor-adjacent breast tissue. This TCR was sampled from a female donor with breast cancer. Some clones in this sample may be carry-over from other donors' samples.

The CDR3 is CSVHGTGKNTGELFF. The DNA of the CDR3 is TGCAGCGTCCACGGGACAGGAAAAAACACCGGGGAGCTGTTTTTT. The chain is built from TRBV29-1 and TRBJ2-2, with TRBD1 matching 8 bases. The CDR3 extends over 15 amino acids. The germline gives CDR1 SQVTM, CDR2 ANQGSEA. The V and J ends lost 6 bases and 2 bases, in that order; junction bases with no gene match: 8.